The clone carrying this TCR beta chain has just a few counts. The data derive from a study of cytomegalovirus exposure and HLA in healthy donors. The CDR3 is 16 amino acids. Trimming removed 3 bases at V and 0 bases at J, with 13 bases between. The germline V gene encodes CDR1 SGHTS and CDR2 YDEGEE. Although they were nominally healthy when sampled, donors likely had unrecorded immune exposures. The PCR used 60 Vbeta and 13 Jbeta primers. Sequencing was performed with immunoSEQ multiplex PCR; in TCRdb, only in-frame clones are kept and a portion is missing. The sample has 90,000 to 100,000 clones, over 60% seen once.

The sequenced sample was PBMCs. The sequence derives from a boy aged 5-17 years in good health and CMV-seropositive. V and J are TRBV5-8 and TRBJ1-3, with D possibly matching TRBD1 (6 bases). CDR3 in amino acids: CASSWGGHLSGNTIYF. DNA of the CDR3: TGTGCCAGCAGCTGGGGGGGACATCTCTCTGGAAACACCATATATTTT. Supplemented by reference TRBV5-8 and TRBJ1-3, the full variable domain reads EAGVTQSPTHLIKTRGQQATLRCSPISGHTSVYWYQQALGLGLQFLLWYDEGEERNRGNFPPRFSGRQFPNYSSELNVNALELEDSALYLCASSWGGHLSGNTIYFGEGSWLTVV.